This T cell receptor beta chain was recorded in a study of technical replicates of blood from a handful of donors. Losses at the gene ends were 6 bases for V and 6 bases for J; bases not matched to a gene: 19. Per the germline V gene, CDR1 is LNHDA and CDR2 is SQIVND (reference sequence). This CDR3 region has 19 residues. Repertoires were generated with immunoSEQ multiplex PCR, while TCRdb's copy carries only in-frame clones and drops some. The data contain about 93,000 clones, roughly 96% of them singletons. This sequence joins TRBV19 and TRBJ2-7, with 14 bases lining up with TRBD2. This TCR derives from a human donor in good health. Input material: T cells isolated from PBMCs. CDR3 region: CASSPGLAGEGPLSTEQYF. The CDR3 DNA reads TGTGCCAGTAGCCCGGGACTAGCGGGAGAGGGGCCCCTTTCTACCGAGCAGTACTTC.